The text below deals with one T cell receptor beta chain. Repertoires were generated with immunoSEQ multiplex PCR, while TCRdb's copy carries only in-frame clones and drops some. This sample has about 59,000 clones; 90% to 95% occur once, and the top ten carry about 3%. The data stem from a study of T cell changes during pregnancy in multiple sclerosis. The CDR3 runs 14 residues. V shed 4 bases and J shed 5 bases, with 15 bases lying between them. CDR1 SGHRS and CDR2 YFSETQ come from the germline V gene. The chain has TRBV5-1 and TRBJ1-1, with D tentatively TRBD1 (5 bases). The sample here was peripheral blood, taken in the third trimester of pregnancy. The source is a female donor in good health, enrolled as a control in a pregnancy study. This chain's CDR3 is CASSLLGGGTEAFF. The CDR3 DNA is TGCGCCAGCAGCCTCCTGGGGGGTGGGACTGAAGCTTTCTTT.